The T cell receptor (beta chain) under discussion was sequenced for a study of OX40 agonist ivuxolimab in advanced cancers. About the research overall: Dose-escalation patients had hepatocellular carcinoma, melanoma, renal cell or head and neck cancer.

Sampled blood was obtained at baseline, cycle 4 day 1, and cycle 7 day 1. The V end lost 2 bases, the J end lost 4 bases, and 11 bases lay between the germline ends. Germline loops: CDR1 SGHTA, CDR2 FQGNSA. This CDR3 spans 14 amino acids. Some clones are missing from TCRdb's copy, which holds only in-frame ones; the method was immunoSEQ multiplex PCR. The sample has 40,000 to 50,000 clones, about 80% seen once. This specimen was CD4+ or CD8+ T cells sorted from blood, taken in a trial of the OX40 agonist ivuxolimab. The clonotype originates from an adult with an advanced solid tumor such as melanoma, head and neck, liver or kidney cancer. The gene calls are TRBV7-2 and TRBJ1-1; D is unresolved. CDR3 in amino acids: CASSLFGVGTEAFF. In DNA, the CDR3 is TGTGCCAGCAGCTTATTCGGAGTAGGCACTGAAGCTTTCTTT.